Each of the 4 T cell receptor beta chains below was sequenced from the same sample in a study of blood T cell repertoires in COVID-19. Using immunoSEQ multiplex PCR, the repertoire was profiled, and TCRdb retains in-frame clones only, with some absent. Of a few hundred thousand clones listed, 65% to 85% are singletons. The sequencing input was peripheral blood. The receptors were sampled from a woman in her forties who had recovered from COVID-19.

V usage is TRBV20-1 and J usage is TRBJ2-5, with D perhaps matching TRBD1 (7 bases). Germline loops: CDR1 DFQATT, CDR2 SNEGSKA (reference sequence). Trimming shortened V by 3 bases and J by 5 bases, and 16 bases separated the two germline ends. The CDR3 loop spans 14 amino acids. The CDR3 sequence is CSASRQGGVETQYF. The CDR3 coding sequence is TGCAGTGCTAGTCGCCAGGGGGGAGTGGAGACCCAGTACTTC.

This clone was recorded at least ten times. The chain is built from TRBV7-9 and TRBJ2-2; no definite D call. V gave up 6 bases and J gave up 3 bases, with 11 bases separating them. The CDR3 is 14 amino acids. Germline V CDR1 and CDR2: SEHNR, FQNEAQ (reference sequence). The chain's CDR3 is CASSVPGYTGELFF. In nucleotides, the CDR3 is TGTGCCAGCAGTGTACCGGGTTACACCGGGGAGCTGTTTTTT.

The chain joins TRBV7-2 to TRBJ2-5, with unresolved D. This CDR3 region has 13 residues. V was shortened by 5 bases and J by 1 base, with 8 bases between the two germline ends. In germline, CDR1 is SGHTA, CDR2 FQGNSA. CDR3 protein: CASSTQFQETQYF. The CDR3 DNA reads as TGTGCCAGCAGCACCCAGTTCCAAGAGACCCAGTACTTC.

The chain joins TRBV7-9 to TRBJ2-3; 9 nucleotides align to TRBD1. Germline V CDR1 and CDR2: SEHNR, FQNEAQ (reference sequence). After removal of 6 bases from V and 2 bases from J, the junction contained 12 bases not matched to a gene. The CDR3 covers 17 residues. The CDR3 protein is CASSTSTGQGYTDTQYF. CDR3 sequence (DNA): TGTGCCAGCAGTACAAGTACGGGACAGGGATACACAGATACGCAGTATTTT.